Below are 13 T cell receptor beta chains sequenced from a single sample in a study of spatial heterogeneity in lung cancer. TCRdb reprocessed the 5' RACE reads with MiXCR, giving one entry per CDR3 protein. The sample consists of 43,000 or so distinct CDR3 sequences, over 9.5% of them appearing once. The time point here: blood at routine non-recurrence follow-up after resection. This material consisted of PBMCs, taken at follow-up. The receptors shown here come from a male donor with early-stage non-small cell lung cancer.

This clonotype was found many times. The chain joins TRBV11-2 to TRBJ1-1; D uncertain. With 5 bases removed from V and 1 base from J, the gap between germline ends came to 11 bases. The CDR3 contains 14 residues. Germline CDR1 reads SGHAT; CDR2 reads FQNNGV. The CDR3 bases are TGTGCCAGCAGCGGGCGGACCCCGAACACTGAAGCTTTCTTT. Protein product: CASSGRTPNTEAFF.

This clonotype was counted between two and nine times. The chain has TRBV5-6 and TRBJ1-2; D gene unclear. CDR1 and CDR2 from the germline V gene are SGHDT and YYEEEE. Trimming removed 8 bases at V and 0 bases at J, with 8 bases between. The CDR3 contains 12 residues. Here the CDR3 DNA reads TGTGCCAGTGAGCGGGCTAACTATGGCTACACCTTC. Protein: CASERANYGYTF.

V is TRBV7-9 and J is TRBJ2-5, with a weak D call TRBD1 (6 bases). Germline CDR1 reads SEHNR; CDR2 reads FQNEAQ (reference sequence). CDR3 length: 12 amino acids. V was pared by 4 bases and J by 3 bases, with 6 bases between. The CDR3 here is CASSWTEETQYF. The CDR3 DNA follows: TGTGCCAGCAGCTGGACAGAAGAGACCCAGTACTTC.

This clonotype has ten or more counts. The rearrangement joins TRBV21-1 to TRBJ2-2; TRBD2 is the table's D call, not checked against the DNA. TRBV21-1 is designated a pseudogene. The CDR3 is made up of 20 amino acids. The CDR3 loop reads CASSKPWEGLAGEHDGELFF. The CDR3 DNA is TGTGCCAGCAGCAAACCCTGGGAGGGACTAGCGGGAGAACATGACGGGGAGCTGTTTTTT.

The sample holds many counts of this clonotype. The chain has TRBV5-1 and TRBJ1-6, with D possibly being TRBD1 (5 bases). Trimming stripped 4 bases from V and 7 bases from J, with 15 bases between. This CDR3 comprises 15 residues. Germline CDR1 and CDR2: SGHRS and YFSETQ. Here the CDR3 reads CASSPGFEGNSPLHF. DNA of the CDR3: TGCGCCAGCAGCCCGGGCTTTGAGGGGAATTCACCCCTCCACTTT. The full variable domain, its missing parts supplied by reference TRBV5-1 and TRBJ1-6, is KAGVTQTPRYLIKTRGQQVTLSCSPISGHRSVSWYQQTPGQGLQFLFEYFSETQRNKGNFPGRFSGRQFSNSRSEMNVSTLELGDSALYLCASSPGFEGNSPLHFGNGTRLTVT.

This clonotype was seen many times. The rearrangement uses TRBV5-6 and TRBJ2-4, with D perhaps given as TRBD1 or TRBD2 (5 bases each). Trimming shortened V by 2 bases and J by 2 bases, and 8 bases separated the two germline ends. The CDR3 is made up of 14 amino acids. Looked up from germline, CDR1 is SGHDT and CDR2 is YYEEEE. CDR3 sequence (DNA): TGTGCCAGCAGCTTACCGGGGCCCAAAAACATTCAGTACTTC. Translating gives CASSLPGPKNIQYF.

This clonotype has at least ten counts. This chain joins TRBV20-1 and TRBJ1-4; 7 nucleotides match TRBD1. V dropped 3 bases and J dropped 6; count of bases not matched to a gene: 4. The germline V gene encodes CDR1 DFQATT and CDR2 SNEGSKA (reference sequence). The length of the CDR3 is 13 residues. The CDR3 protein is CSARTGLHEKLFF. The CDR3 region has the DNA TGCAGTGCTAGGACAGGGCTTCATGAAAAACTGTTTTTT.

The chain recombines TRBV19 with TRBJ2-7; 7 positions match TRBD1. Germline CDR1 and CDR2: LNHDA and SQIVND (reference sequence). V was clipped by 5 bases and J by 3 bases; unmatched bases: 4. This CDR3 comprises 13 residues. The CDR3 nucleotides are TGTGCCAGTAGTCCCGGGACAGACTACGAGCAGTACTTC. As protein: CASSPGTDYEQYF.

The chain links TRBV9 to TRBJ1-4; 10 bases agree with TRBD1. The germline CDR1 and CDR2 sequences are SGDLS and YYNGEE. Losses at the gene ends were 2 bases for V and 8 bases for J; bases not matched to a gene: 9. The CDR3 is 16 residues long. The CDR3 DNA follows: TGTGCCAGCAGCGTCCTGGAGGGACAGGGGAACGAAAAACTGTTTTTT. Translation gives CASSVLEGQGNEKLFF.

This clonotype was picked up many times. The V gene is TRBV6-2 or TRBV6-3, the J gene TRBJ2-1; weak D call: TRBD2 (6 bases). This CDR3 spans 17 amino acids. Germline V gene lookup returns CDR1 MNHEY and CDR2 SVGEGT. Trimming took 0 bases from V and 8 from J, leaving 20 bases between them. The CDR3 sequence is CASSYSSPQFGGYEQFF. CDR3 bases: TGTGCCAGCAGTTACTCGTCTCCCCAGTTCGGGGGATATGAGCAGTTCTTC.

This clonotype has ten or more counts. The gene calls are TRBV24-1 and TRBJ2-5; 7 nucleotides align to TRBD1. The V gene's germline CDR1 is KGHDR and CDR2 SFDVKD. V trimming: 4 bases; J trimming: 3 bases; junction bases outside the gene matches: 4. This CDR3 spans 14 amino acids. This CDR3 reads CATSELGTEETQYF. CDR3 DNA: TGTGCCACCAGTGAATTGGGGACAGAAGAGACCCAGTACTTC.

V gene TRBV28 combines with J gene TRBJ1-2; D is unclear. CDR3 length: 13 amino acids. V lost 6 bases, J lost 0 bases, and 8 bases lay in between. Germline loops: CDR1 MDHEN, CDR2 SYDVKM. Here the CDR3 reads CASRTTSNYGYTF. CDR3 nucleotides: TGTGCCAGCAGGACGACGTCTAACTATGGCTACACCTTC.

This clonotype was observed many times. CDR3 DNA: TGTGCCAGCAGTCCGACAGGGGGGTTGAACACTGAAGCTTTCTTT. Translation gives CASSPTGGLNTEAFF. This chain joins TRBV6-5 and TRBJ1-1, with 9 bases aligning to TRBD1. V was clipped by 5 bases and J by 0 bases; unmatched bases: 4. The CDR3 is made up of 15 amino acids. The V gene's germline CDR1 is MNHEY and CDR2 SVGAGI.